One and the same sample provided the 24 T cell receptor beta chains below, sequenced in a study of shared clonotypes between healthy human individuals. The protocol was immunoSEQ multiplex PCR, while the TCRdb copy is restricted to in-frame clones and leaves out a portion. This sample has about 500,000 clones, with more than 70% found just once. The sequenced material came from PBMCs. These receptors all come from a woman aged 40 to 49 in good health. Some clones in this sample may be carry-over from other donors' samples.

With respect to this clone: A much larger clone differs by one base, so this may be a read error. V and J are TRBV6-5 and TRBJ2-2; D may match TRBD1 or TRBD2 (5 bases each). The CDR3 covers 16 residues. V lost 0 bases, J lost 5 bases, and 13 bases lay in between. CDR1 is MNHEY, CDR2 SVGAGI, per germline. In nucleotides, the CDR3 is TGTGCCAGCAGTTACTCCCCAGGGAGTAGAACCGGGGAGCTGTTTTTT. This sequence encodes CASSYSPGSRTGELFF.

The V and J genes are TRBV29-1 and TRBJ2-3, with 8 bases fitting TRBD2. V was clipped by 1 base and J by 0 bases; unmatched bases: 3. Germline values: CDR1 SQVTM, CDR2 ANQGSEA. The CDR3 extends over 15 amino acids. The CDR3 DNA sequence: TGCAGCGTTGAAGCCCCTAGCGGGAGCACAGATACGCAGTATTTT. Its protein product is CSVEAPSGSTDTQYF.

The chain employs TRBV5-4 and TRBJ2-2; D is undetermined. CDR3 length: 16 amino acids. Germline V gene lookup returns CDR1 SGHNT and CDR2 YYREEE (reference sequence). The germline V and J ends were trimmed by 0 bases and 0 bases, with 9 bases remaining between them. The CDR3 DNA reads as TGTGCCAGCAGCTTGGGCAGCCGTTCGAACACCGGGGAGCTGTTTTTT. Translated: CASSLGSRSNTGELFF.

This sequence joins TRBV5-4 and TRBJ1-1; D may be TRBD1 (6 bases). CDR1 and CDR2 (germline): SGHNT, YYREEE (reference sequence). This CDR3 region has 14 residues. V was shortened by 0 bases and J by 8 bases, with 14 bases between the two germline ends. The CDR3: CASSLEQGVGEAFF. For the CDR3, the DNA is TGTGCCAGCAGCTTGGAACAGGGCGTAGGGGAAGCTTTCTTT.

This chain joins TRBV11-2 and TRBJ1-2; D gene ambiguous. The V gene's germline CDR1 is SGHAT and CDR2 FQNNGV. With 3 bases removed from V and 8 bases from J, the gap between germline ends came to 7 bases. This CDR3 has 11 amino acids. Here the CDR3 DNA reads TGTGCCAGCAGCTTTGACCCGGGCTACACCTTC. Its translation is CASSFDPGYTF.

The V call is TRBV7-9, the J call TRBJ2-3; TRBD2 agrees at 13 bases. The CDR3 sequence is 17 residues long. The germline gives CDR1 SEHNR, CDR2 FQNEAQ (reference sequence). Trimming cost V 5 bases and J 0 bases; bases outside gene matches: 5. The CDR3 nucleotides read TGTGCCAGCAGCCAGGGACTAGCGGGACGAAGCACAGATACGCAGTATTTT. Amino acid sequence: CASSQGLAGRSTDTQYF.

This clone was counted many times. J is TRBJ2-1 and V is TRBV7-2, with D hard to call. Trimming left V 1 base short and J 5 bases short, with 6 bases between. This CDR3 is 13 amino acids long. Germline-derived CDR1 and CDR2 are SGHTA and FQGNSA. The CDR3 reads CASSLGWDNEQFF. The CDR3 DNA follows: TGTGCCAGCAGCTTAGGTTGGGACAATGAGCAGTTCTTC.

A few counts support this clone. The rearrangement uses TRBV27 and TRBJ2-1, with TRBD1 matching 7 bases. This CDR3 is 13 amino acids long. Trimming cost V 4 bases and J 4 bases; bases outside gene matches: 1. CDR1 and CDR2 (germline): MNHEY, SMNVEV (reference sequence). The CDR3 sequence is CASSWGQYNEQFF. The DNA for the CDR3 is TGTGCCAGCAGTTGGGGACAGTACAATGAGCAGTTCTTC.

The genes are TRBV7-9 and TRBJ2-7, with 9 bases fitting TRBD2. The CDR3 is 15 amino acids. Germline V lookup: CDR1 SEHNR, CDR2 FQNEAQ (reference sequence). The V gene end was trimmed by 5 bases and the J gene end by 0 bases; junction bases not matched to a gene: 5. The CDR3 sequence: CASSLLAGASYEQYF. In nucleotides, the CDR3 is TGTGCCAGCAGCCTCTTAGCGGGAGCCTCCTACGAGCAGTACTTC.

Note on this clone: A far more abundant clone sits one base away, making this likely a read error. J is TRBJ2-3 and V is TRBV19; no definite D call. The germline gives CDR1 LNHDA, CDR2 SQIVND (reference sequence). The CDR3 length is 13 residues. CDR3 bases: TGTGCCAGTAGCTACCCCAGCACAAATACGCAGTATTTT. This encodes CASSYPSTNTQYF. The full variable domain, rest sourced from reference TRBV19 and TRBJ2-3, is DGGITQSPKYLFRKEGQNVTLSCEQNLNHDAMYWYRQDPGQGLRLIYYSQIVNDFQKGDIAEGYSVSREKKESFPLTVTSAQKNPTAFYLCASSYPSTNTQYFGPGTRLTVL.

The chain has TRBV28 and TRBJ2-7, with 13 bases aligning to TRBD2. J was trimmed by 3 bases and V by 6 bases; bases with no gene match: 2. This CDR3 is built from 14 residues. The germline gives CDR1 MDHEN, CDR2 SYDVKM. The CDR3 region has the DNA TGTGCCAGCAGAGGGACTAGCGGGATCTACGAGCAGTACTTC. This gives the protein CASRGTSGIYEQYF.

This chain joins TRBV27 and TRBJ1-5; possible D gene TRBD1, 5 bases. The V end was cut by 2 bases, the J end by 1 base, with 6 bases between. Germline-derived CDR1 and CDR2 are MNHEY and SMNVEV (reference sequence). This CDR3 comprises 14 residues. CDR3 DNA: TGTGCCAGCAGTTTAGGGGGAAGCAATCAGCCCCAGCATTTT. Amino acid sequence: CASSLGGSNQPQHF.

V is TRBV4-1 and J is TRBJ2-3; 9 bases agree with TRBD2. V lost 2 bases and J lost 4; bases outside the gene matches: 19. Looked up from germline, CDR1 is MGHRA and CDR2 is YSYEKL. This CDR3 has 20 residues. The CDR3 DNA reads TGCGCCAGCAGCCAACCTGCGGGAGGGTTAGCTAGCGGGACCTCAGATACGCAGTATTTT. It specifies CASSQPAGGLASGTSDTQYF.

This chain uses TRBV7-9 with TRBJ2-1, with TRBD2 matching over 10 bases. This CDR3 region has 16 residues. V was pared by 1 base and J by 10 bases, with 10 bases of the junction left unmatched. Germline CDR1 is SEHNR and CDR2 is FQNEAQ (reference sequence). CDR3 nucleotide sequence: TGTGCCAGCAGCTTAGGGCTAGCGGGAGCGCCATACGAGCAGTTCTTC. It encodes CASSLGLAGAPYEQFF.

The chain is built from TRBV5-1 and TRBJ2-1; 16 bases fit TRBD2. The V segment lost 6 bases and the J segment 0 bases; nucleotides outside the gene matches: 18. In germline, CDR1 is SGHRS, CDR2 YFSETQ. CDR3 length: 22 residues. The CDR3 region has the DNA TGCGCCAGCAACCCCGGGTCGGGACTAGCGGGAGGGTCCTTGAGCTCCTACAATGAGCAGTTCTTC. Its protein product is CASNPGSGLAGGSLSSYNEQFF. The variable domain in full, with the rest retrieved from reference TRBV5-1 and TRBJ2-1, is KAGVTQTPRYLIKTRGQQVTLSCSPISGHRSVSWYQQTPGQGLQFLFEYFSETQRNKGNFPGRFSGRQFSNSRSEMNVSTLELGDSALYLCASNPGSGLAGGSLSSYNEQFFGPGTRLTVL.

The chain joins TRBV2 to TRBJ2-5; either TRBD1 or TRBD2 may fit D (5 bases each). Trimming took 4 bases from V and 2 from J, leaving 11 bases between them. Per the germline V gene, CDR1 is SNHLY and CDR2 is FYNNEI. The CDR3 is 14 amino acids. DNA of the CDR3: TGTGCCAGCAGTGTCGGGGCAGCGCAAGAGACCCAGTACTTC. This sequence encodes CASSVGAAQETQYF.

Turning to this clone: This may stem from a read error, because a much larger clone lies one nucleotide away. The V and J genes are TRBV7-2 and TRBJ1-3; D unresolved. Germline V gene data show CDR1 as SGHTA and CDR2 as FQGNSA. The CDR3 contains 12 residues. V was trimmed by 3 bases and J by 2 bases, leaving 2 bases between them. The CDR3 DNA reads as TGTGCCAGCAGCTTGGCTGGAAACACCATATATTTT. It encodes CASSLAGNTIYF.

The V call is TRBV10-2, the J call TRBJ2-2, with D maybe TRBD2 (6 bases). Germline CDR1 and CDR2: WSHSY and SAAADI. V lost 7 bases, J lost 6 bases, and 21 bases lay in between. The CDR3 is 16 residues long. This CDR3 reads CASIYGQGREAGELFF. CDR3 DNA sequence: TGCGCCAGCATCTACGGCCAGGGCAGGGAGGCCGGGGAGCTGTTTTTT.

A note on this clone: Since a far larger clone is one base different, this is likely a read error. This likely comes from a read error, as the CDR3 has no conserved phenylalanine or tryptophan at its end. CDR3 sequence (DNA): TGTGCCAGCAGTCAGGACAGGGGGAAGGGAGAGCAGTACCTC. Protein: CASSQDRGKGEQYL. The chain is built from TRBV28 and TRBJ2-7, with 10 bases aligning to TRBD1. V dropped 5 bases and J dropped 7; count of bases not matched to a gene: 8. The CDR3 totals 14 residues. Germline V gene lookup returns CDR1 MDHEN and CDR2 SYDVKM.

The rearrangement uses TRBV28 and TRBJ2-2; D gene ambiguous. Trimming cost V 5 bases and J 4 bases, with 14 bases left between them. In germline, CDR1 is MDHEN, CDR2 SYDVKM. There are 15 residues in the CDR3. CDR3 loop: CASSTYSGSTGELFF. Written as DNA, the CDR3 is TGTGCCAGCAGTACTTACTCTGGATCCACCGGGGAGCTGTTTTTT.

This clone was detected ten times or more. Other DNA sequences in this specimen translate into the identical CDR3. The chain uses TRBV28 and TRBJ2-7; 8 bases are a match to TRBD1. The V segment lost 7 bases and the J segment 0 bases; nucleotides outside the gene matches: 11. CDR3 length: 16 amino acids. CDR1 and CDR2 from the germline V gene are MDHEN and SYDVKM. CDR3 in amino acids: CASTPAGTGASYEQYF. CDR3 DNA sequence: TGTGCCAGCACTCCAGCCGGGACAGGTGCCTCCTACGAGCAGTACTTC.

Turning to this clone: A far larger clone lies a single base away; this is likely a read error. J is TRBJ1-2 and V is TRBV28; D not resolved. Germline-derived CDR1 and CDR2 are MDHEN and SYDVKM. V was trimmed by 7 bases and J by 1 base, leaving 13 bases between them. The CDR3 is made up of 14 amino acids. The CDR3 nucleotides are TGTGCCAGCACCTTGACATATCTTAACTATGGCTACACCTTC. It specifies CASTLTYLNYGYTF.

The V and J genes are TRBV7-2 and TRBJ2-5, with D unresolved. The CDR3 is 13 residues long. V dropped 3 bases and J dropped 4 bases, with 9 bases sitting between them. Germline V gene data show CDR1 as SGHTA and CDR2 as FQGNSA. CDR3 in amino acids: CASSFGDRETQYF. In DNA, the CDR3 is TGTGCCAGCAGCTTTGGCGATCGAGAGACCCAGTACTTC.

The chain employs TRBV28 and TRBJ1-3; D might be TRBD1 (5 bases). Trimming stripped 5 bases from V and 0 bases from J, with 11 bases between. From germline, CDR1 is MDHEN and CDR2 SYDVKM. The CDR3 contains 15 residues. This CDR3 reads CASSPPGYSGNTIYF. The CDR3 nucleotides read TGTGCCAGCAGTCCCCCAGGGTACTCTGGAAACACCATATATTTT.